The T cell receptor (beta chain) under discussion was sequenced for a study of Ad26.COV2.S vaccination and SARS-CoV-2 variants. Whole-study context: Ad26.COV2.S shots went into the muscle once or twice, 56 days apart. The study's findings and limits: Greater spike-specific TCR breadth was seen in vaccine recipients than in placebo recipients.

Using immunoSEQ multiplex PCR, the repertoire was profiled, and TCRdb retains in-frame clones only, with some absent. The table lists about 410,000 clones, approximately 91% of them singletons. Treatment in this sample: roughly 19 received Ad26.COV2.S at low or high dose, single or two shots; 5 received placebo; per-sample allocation not given. Samples were taken on day 63 after the first vaccine or placebo injection. Turning to this clone: Its antigen is undetermined.

The CDR3 runs to 16 residues. CDR1 and CDR2 (germline): LNHDA, SQIVND (reference sequence). V was trimmed by 7 bases and J by 5 bases, leaving 21 bases between them. The receptor's source is a person between 18 and 60 years old who received the Ad26.COV2.S COVID-19 vaccine or a placebo. Sequenced here: peripheral blood, sampled in a trial of Ad26.COV2.S vaccine versus placebo. The V and J genes are TRBV19 and TRBJ2-1; TRBD1 is a possible D gene (5 bases). CDR3 nucleotide sequence: TGTGCCAGTAACCCCTTGGGCAGGGATGGGCACAATGAGCAGTTCTTC. This gives the protein CASNPLGRDGHNEQFF.